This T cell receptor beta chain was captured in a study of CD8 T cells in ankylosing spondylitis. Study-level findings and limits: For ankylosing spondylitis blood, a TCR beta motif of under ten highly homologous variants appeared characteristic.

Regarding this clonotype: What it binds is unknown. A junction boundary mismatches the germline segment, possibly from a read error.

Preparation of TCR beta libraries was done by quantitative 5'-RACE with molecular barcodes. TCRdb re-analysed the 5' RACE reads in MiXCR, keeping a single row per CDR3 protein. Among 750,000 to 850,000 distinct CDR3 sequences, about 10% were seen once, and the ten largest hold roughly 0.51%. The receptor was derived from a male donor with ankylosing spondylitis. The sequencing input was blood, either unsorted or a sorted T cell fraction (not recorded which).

CDR3 sequence (DNA): TGCAGCGCTAGAGATCTTTACTCGGGACATCCCTCCTACGAGCAGTACTTC. Translating it yields CSARDLYSGHPSYEQYF. The chain joins TRBV20-1 to TRBJ2-7, with D maybe TRBD1 (6 bases). The CDR3 has 17 residues. CDR1 and CDR2 from the germline V gene are DFQATT and SNEGSKA (reference sequence).